The 21 T cell receptor beta chains below were found in one sample sequenced in a study of T-cell reconstitution after alpha-beta-depleted transplantation in children. For TCRbeta, the library was prepared with unique molecular identifiers. TCRdb re-called the PCR reads with MiXCR, one entry per CDR3 protein. This table holds 480,000 or so distinct CDR3 sequences, roughly a tenth found once. Sample: PBMCs, taken before TCRalphabeta/CD19-depleted stem cell transplant. The source of these receptors is a child between 2 and 9 years old with inherited bone marrow failure, due to receive a stem cell transplant.

This clonotype was picked up many times. The J gene is TRBJ1-5, the V gene TRBV3-1; weak D call: TRBD1 (5 bases). This CDR3 has 15 residues. V lost 5 bases, J lost 7 bases, and 18 bases lay in between. The V gene's germline CDR1 is LGHDT and CDR2 YNNKEL (reference sequence). The CDR3 loop is CASSEVFGAGQPQHF. The CDR3 DNA sequence: TGTGCCAGCAGCGAAGTTTTCGGGGCGGGCCAGCCCCAGCATTTT.

CDR3 loop: CASSLGYLGGKETQYF. For the CDR3, the DNA is TGTGCCAGCAGCTTAGGGTACTTGGGGGGGAAAGAGACCCAGTACTTC. V usage is TRBV11-2 and J usage is TRBJ2-5; 7 bases line up with TRBD2. The germline V gene has CDR1 SGHAT and CDR2 FQNNGV. The CDR3 length is 16 residues. V shed 1 base and J 3 bases; nucleotides not matched to a gene: 8.

This clonotype was seen at least ten times. The chain combines TRBV27 with TRBJ2-1; D remains unclear. The CDR3 consists of 13 residues. Trimming left V 6 bases short and J 5 bases short, with 11 bases between. CDR1 is MNHEY and CDR2 is SMNVEV in the germline V gene (reference sequence). Here the CDR3 DNA reads TGTGCCAGCAGCTATTTAGACAACAATGAGCAGTTCTTC. Amino acids: CASSYLDNNEQFF.

This sequence joins TRBV19 and TRBJ2-1, with no clear D. Looked up from germline, CDR1 is LNHDA and CDR2 is SQIVND (reference sequence). V lost 8 bases, J lost 7 bases, and 15 bases lay in between. The CDR3 runs 13 residues. The CDR3 protein is CASAPGPPNEQFF. In DNA, the CDR3 is TGTGCCAGTGCCCCTGGACCTCCGAATGAGCAGTTCTTC.

This clonotype appeared a few times. J is TRBJ2-1 and V is TRBV24-1, with 8 nucleotides matching TRBD2. The V gene's germline CDR1 is KGHDR and CDR2 SFDVKD. This CDR3 is built from 15 residues. Unmatched junction bases numbered 8, after V lost 3 bases and J lost 8 bases. The CDR3 DNA follows: TGTGCCACCAGTGATAGGTCGGCGGGAGGCTATGAGCAGTTCTTC. This sequence encodes CATSDRSAGGYEQFF.

The table lists this clonotype with many counts. The rearrangement uses TRBV2 and TRBJ2-3; 11 nucleotides agree with TRBD2. Trimming removed 10 bases from V and 1 base from J; junction bases left unmatched: 7. This CDR3 is 15 amino acids long. Looked up from germline, CDR1 is SNHLY and CDR2 is FYNNEI. CDR3 sequence: CANPGLAVGTDTQYF. DNA of the CDR3: TGTGCCAACCCGGGACTAGCGGTTGGCACAGATACGCAGTATTTT.

This clonotype turned up a few times. The V gene is TRBV20-1, the J gene TRBJ2-1, with a weak D call TRBD1 (5 bases). CDR1 DFQATT and CDR2 SNEGSKA come from the germline V gene (reference sequence). CDR3 length equals 14 residues. V was trimmed by 2 bases and J by 4 bases, leaving 12 bases between them. CDR3 sequence: CSARTGRVYNEQFF. Written as DNA, the CDR3 is TGCAGTGCTAGAACGGGCAGGGTGTACAATGAGCAGTTCTTC.

This clonotype was observed once. V is TRBV5-1 and J is TRBJ1-1; tentatively, D is TRBD1 (5 bases). Trimming shortened V by 2 bases and J by 7 bases, and 9 bases separated the two germline ends. CDR1 is SGHRS and CDR2 is YFSETQ in the germline V gene. The CDR3 length is 12 residues. The CDR3 nucleotides read TGCGCCAGCAGCTTTGGGGACCATGAAGCTTTCTTT. Translating it yields CASSFGDHEAFF.

At least ten counts were recorded for this clonotype. The genes are TRBV10-3 and TRBJ2-3; TRBD2 agrees at 13 bases. With 2 bases clipped from V and 3 bases from J, the junction kept 2 bases outside the gene matches. The CDR3 has 16 amino acids. Germline V gives CDR1 ENHRY, CDR2 SYGVKD. This chain's CDR3 is CAISEGLAGVTDTQYF. CDR3 in DNA: TGTGCCATCAGTGAGGGACTAGCGGGAGTAACAGATACGCAGTATTTT.

This clonotype has at least ten counts. The V and J genes are TRBV20-1 and TRBJ1-5; D is undetermined. The V gene lost 2 bases and the J gene lost 4 bases, with 15 bases spanning the gap. CDR1 is DFQATT, CDR2 SNEGSKA, per germline (reference sequence). The CDR3 totals 15 residues. The CDR3 coding sequence is TGCAGTGCTAGATGGCTCCGAACCTCTAATCAGCCCCAGCATTTT. Its translation is CSARWLRTSNQPQHF.

The table lists this clonotype with a few counts. The chain uses TRBV30 and TRBJ2-7, with D tentatively TRBD1 (6 bases). The CDR3 totals 14 residues. CDR1 and CDR2 (germline): GTSNPN, SVGIG (reference sequence). With 2 bases removed from V and 2 bases from J, the gap between germline ends came to 13 bases. CDR3 nucleotide sequence: TGTGCCTGGAGTCCTTGGGACAACGCCTACGAGCAGTACTTC. Its protein product is CAWSPWDNAYEQYF.

This clonotype came up many times. The chain uses TRBV5-1 and TRBJ1-1; D remains unclear. Germline CDR1 is SGHRS and CDR2 is YFSETQ. Trimming left V 4 bases short and J 7 bases short, with 29 bases between. CDR3 length: 18 amino acids. As DNA, the CDR3 is TGCGCCAGCAGCCCGATGGTATCACCCGGACGGCAGAAAATTGAAGCTTTCTTT. It encodes CASSPMVSPGRQKIEAFF.

Worth noting for this clonotype: The junction and the germline gene differ at one end; a read error may be behind it. The chain carries TRBV13 and TRBJ1-2; TRBD1 aligns across 7 bases. CDR1 is PRHDT and CDR2 is FYEKMQ in the germline V gene (reference sequence). The CDR3 has 14 residues. The CDR3 nucleotides are TGTGCCGGCAGGGGGGGAGATCCAAACTATGGCTACACCTTC. Translating gives CAGRGGDPNYGYTF.

This clonotype was seen ten or more times. CDR3 sequence: CATGGNQPQHF. The CDR3 DNA is TGTGCCACCGGAGGGAATCAGCCCCAGCATTTT. The V gene is TRBV24-1, the J gene TRBJ1-5; D call uncertain. The CDR3 loop spans 11 amino acids. V was cut by 9 bases and J by 4 bases, with 6 bases left in between. Germline V gives CDR1 KGHDR, CDR2 SFDVKD.

This clonotype appeared many times. This sequence joins TRBV5-4 and TRBJ1-3; D possibly corresponds to TRBD1 (5 bases). Germline values: CDR1 SGHNT, CDR2 YYREEE (reference sequence). The CDR3 contains 17 residues. Trimming removed 1 base at V and 0 bases at J, with 14 bases between. The CDR3 loop reads CASSLYPYRSSGNTIYF. The CDR3 nucleotides are TGTGCCAGCAGCTTGTACCCTTACAGGAGCTCTGGAAACACCATATATTTT.

This clonotype was recorded many times. The chain combines TRBV29-1 with TRBJ2-3; 8 bases map to TRBD1. Germline CDR1 SQVTM, CDR2 ANQGSEA. The CDR3 sequence is 12 residues long. The V and J ends lost 4 bases and 7 bases, in that order; junction bases with no gene match: 4. The CDR3: CSVATGGYTQYF. Written as DNA, the CDR3 is TGCAGCGTTGCCACAGGGGGATATACGCAGTATTTT.

In this sample, this clonotype turned up a few times. The chain carries TRBV20-1 and TRBJ2-2; 14 positions match TRBD2. The CDR3 length is 18 residues. Trimming at V came to 3 bases and at J to 5 bases, leaving 11 bases not matched to a gene. Per the germline V gene, CDR1 is DFQATT and CDR2 is SNEGSKA (reference sequence). The CDR3 is CSASFLPGLAGVTGELFF. The CDR3 DNA reads as TGCAGTGCTAGTTTTCTACCGGGACTAGCGGGAGTTACCGGGGAGCTGTTTTTT.

This clonotype was observed many times. The CDR3, as DNA: TGTGCCAGCAGTTATAATCCAGATCAGCCCCAGCATTTT. As protein: CASSYNPDQPQHF. The chain employs TRBV6-5 and TRBJ1-5; unclear D gene. CDR1 and CDR2 from the germline V gene are MNHEY and SVGAGI. The V gene lost 3 bases and the J gene lost 5 bases, with 8 bases spanning the gap. The length of the CDR3 is 13 residues.

The chain combines TRBV6-1 with TRBJ1-4; D is unresolved. This CDR3 region has 15 residues. V was trimmed by 0 bases and J by 5 bases, leaving 10 bases between them. Germline CDR1 reads MNHNS; CDR2 reads SASEGT. CDR3 DNA sequence: TGTGCCAGCAGTGAAGCCTGGGGTCCAAATGAAAAACTGTTTTTT. This encodes CASSEAWGPNEKLFF.

In this sample, this clonotype turned up many times. The chain recombines TRBV5-1 with TRBJ2-7; D gene unclear. The V gene lost 4 bases and the J gene lost 2 bases, with 13 bases spanning the gap. CDR3 length: 14 residues. Germline V gene data show CDR1 as SGHRS and CDR2 as YFSETQ. CDR3 sequence (DNA): TGCGCCAGCAGCCCCTCCCTCGAAACCTACGAGCAGTACTTC. Protein: CASSPSLETYEQYF. Full variable domain (remainder filled in from reference TRBV5-1 and TRBJ2-7): KAGVTQTPRYLIKTRGQQVTLSCSPISGHRSVSWYQQTPGQGLQFLFEYFSETQRNKGNFPGRFSGRQFSNSRSEMNVSTLELGDSALYLCASSPSLETYEQYFGPGTRLTVT.

Points on this clonotype: A read error may be the cause here, since a much bigger clone is one base away. The conserved phenylalanine or tryptophan is not found at the CDR3 terminus, so this likely reflects a read error. The V and J genes are TRBV28 and TRBJ1-1, with unresolved D. Per germline, CDR1 MDHEN and CDR2 SYDVKM. This CDR3 contains 16 residues. Deletions cut 6 bases from V and 1 base from J, with 18 bases between. Here the CDR3 DNA reads TGTGCCAGCAGCCCCCGGGAGTGGTATCGGAACACTGAAGCTTTCTTA. Translation: CASSPREWYRNTEAFL.